This T cell receptor beta chain stems from a study of blood T cell repertoires in COVID-19. Repertoires were generated with immunoSEQ multiplex PCR, while TCRdb's copy carries only in-frame clones and drops some. The sample holds 150,000 to 200,000 clones, around four fifths seen once. Between the trimmed V and J ends, which lost 7 bases and 7 bases, there was a span of 10 bases. Germline V gives CDR1 SQVTM, CDR2 ANQGSEA. This CDR3 has 10 residues. The chain uses TRBV29-1 and TRBJ1-1; the D is unclear. This TCR was recovered from a woman between 65 and 79 years old with COVID-19, enrolled during active disease. What was sequenced was peripheral blood. The CDR3 spells CSGMTLEAFF. CDR3 in DNA: TGCAGCGGCATGACACTTGAAGCTTTCTTT.